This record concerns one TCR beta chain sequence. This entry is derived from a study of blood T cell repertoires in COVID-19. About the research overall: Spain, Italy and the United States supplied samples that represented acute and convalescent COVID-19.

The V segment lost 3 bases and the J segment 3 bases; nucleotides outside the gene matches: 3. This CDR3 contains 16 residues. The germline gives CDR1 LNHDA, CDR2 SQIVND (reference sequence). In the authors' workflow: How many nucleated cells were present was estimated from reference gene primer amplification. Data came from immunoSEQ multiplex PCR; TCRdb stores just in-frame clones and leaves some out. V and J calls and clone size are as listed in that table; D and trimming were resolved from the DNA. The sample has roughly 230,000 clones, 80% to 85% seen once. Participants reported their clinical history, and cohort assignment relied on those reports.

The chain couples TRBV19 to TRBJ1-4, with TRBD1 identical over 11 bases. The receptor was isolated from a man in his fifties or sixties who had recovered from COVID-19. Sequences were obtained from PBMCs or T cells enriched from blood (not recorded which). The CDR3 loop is CASSMDRGPSNEKLFF. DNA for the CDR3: TGTGCCAGTAGTATGGACAGGGGGCCGTCTAATGAAAAACTGTTTTTT.